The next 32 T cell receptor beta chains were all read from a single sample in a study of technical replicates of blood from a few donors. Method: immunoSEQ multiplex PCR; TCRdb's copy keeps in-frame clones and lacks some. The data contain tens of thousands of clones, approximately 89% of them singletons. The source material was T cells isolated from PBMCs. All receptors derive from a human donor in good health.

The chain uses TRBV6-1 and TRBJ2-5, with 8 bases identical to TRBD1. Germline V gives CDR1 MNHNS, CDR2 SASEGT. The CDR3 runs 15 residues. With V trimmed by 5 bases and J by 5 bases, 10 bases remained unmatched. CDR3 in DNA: TGTGCCAGCAGTCCCCTCGACAGGGGCGGGGAGACCCAGTACTTC. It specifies CASSPLDRGGETQYF.

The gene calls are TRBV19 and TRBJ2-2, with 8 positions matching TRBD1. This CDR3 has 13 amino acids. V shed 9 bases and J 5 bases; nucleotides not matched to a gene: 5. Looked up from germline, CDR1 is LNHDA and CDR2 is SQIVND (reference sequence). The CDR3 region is CASRGRDTGELFF. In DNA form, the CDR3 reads TGTGCCAGCAGGGGGCGGGATACCGGGGAGCTGTTTTTT.

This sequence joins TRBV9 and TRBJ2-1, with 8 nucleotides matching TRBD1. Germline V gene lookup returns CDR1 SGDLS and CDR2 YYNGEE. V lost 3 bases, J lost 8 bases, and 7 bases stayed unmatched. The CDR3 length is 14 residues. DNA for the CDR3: TGTGCCAGCAGCGGGCGACAGGGGACTGATGAGCAGTTCTTC. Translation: CASSGRQGTDEQFF.

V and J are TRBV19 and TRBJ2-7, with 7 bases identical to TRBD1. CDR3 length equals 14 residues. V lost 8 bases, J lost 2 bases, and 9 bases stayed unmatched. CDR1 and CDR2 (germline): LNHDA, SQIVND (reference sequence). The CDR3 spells CASADRVAPYEQYF. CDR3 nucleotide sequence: TGTGCCAGTGCCGACAGGGTGGCACCCTACGAGCAGTACTTC. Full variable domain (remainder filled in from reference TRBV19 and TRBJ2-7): DGGITQSPKYLFRKEGQNVTLSCEQNLNHDAMYWYRQDPGQGLRLIYYSQIVNDFQKGDIAEGYSVSREKKESFPLTVTSAQKNPTAFYLCASADRVAPYEQYFGPGTRLTVT.

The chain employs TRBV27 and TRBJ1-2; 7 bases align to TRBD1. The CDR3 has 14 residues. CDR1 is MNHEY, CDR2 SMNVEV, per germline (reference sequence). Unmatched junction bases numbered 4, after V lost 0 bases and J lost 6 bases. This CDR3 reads CASSLSLGGDGYTF. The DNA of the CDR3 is TGTGCCAGCAGTTTATCATTAGGGGGCGATGGCTACACCTTC.

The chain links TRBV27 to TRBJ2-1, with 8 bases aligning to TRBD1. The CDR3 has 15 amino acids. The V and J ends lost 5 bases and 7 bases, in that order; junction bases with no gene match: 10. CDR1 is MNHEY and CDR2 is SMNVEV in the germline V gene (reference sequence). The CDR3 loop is CASSLDRGEWNEQFF. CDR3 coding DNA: TGTGCCAGCAGTCTTGACAGGGGAGAGTGGAATGAGCAGTTCTTC.

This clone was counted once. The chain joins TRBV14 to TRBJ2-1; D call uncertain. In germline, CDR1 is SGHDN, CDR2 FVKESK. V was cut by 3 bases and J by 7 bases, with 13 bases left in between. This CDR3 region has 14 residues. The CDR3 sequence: CASSQALPPNEQFF. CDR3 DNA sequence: TGTGCCAGCAGCCAGGCCCTCCCTCCTAATGAGCAGTTCTTC.

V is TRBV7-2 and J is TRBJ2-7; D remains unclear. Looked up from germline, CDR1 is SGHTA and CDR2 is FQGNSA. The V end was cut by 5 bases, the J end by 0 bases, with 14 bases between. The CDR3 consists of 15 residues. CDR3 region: CASSVSIGISYEQYF. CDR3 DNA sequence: TGTGCCAGCAGCGTTTCGATTGGCATCTCCTACGAGCAGTACTTC.

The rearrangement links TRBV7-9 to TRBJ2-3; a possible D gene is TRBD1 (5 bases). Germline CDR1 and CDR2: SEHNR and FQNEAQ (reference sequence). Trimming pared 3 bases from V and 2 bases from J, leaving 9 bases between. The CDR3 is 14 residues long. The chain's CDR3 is CASSFPGFTDTQYF. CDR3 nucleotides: TGTGCCAGCAGCTTTCCAGGGTTCACAGATACGCAGTATTTT.

Written as DNA, the CDR3 is TGCGCCAGCAGCCCCCTGGTTGGAGAGGCCACCGGGGAGCTGTTTTTT. This translates into CASSPLVGEATGELFF. V gene TRBV5-1 combines with J gene TRBJ2-2; the D is unclear. Germline CDR1 reads SGHRS; CDR2 reads YFSETQ. This CDR3 contains 16 residues. V lost 4 bases to trimming and J lost 4 bases, with 17 bases between them.

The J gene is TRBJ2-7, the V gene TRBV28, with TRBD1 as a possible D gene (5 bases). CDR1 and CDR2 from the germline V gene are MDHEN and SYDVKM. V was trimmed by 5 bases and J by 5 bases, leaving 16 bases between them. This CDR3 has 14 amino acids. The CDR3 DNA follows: TGTGCCAGCAGTCCCCGTAGGGGTGTCAACGAGCAGTACTTC. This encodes CASSPRRGVNEQYF.

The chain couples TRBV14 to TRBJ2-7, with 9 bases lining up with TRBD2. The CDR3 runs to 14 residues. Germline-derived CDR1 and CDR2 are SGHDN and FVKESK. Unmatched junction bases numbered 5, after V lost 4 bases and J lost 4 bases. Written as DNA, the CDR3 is TGTGCCAGCAGCCTTGGGCTAGCGGGATACGAGCAGTACTTC. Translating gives CASSLGLAGYEQYF.

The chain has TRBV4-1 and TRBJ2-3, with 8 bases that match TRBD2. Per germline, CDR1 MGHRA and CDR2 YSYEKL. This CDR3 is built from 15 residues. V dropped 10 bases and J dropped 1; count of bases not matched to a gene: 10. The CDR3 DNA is TGCGCCACCAACCCGACTAGCGCCCGCACAGATACGCAGTATTTT. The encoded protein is CATNPTSARTDTQYF.

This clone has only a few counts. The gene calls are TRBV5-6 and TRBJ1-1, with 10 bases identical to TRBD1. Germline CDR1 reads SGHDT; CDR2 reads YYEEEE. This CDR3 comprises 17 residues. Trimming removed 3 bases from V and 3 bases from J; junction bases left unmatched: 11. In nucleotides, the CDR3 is TGTGCCAGCAGCTCGTTCGGGACAGGGGTTTTGGACACTGAAGCTTTCTTT. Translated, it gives CASSSFGTGVLDTEAFF.

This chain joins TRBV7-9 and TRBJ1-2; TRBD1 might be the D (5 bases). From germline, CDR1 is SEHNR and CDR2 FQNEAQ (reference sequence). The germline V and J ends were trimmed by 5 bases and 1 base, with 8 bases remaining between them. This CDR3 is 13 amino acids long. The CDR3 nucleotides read TGTGCCAGCAGCGTAGACAGTAACTATGGCTACACCTTC. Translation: CASSVDSNYGYTF.

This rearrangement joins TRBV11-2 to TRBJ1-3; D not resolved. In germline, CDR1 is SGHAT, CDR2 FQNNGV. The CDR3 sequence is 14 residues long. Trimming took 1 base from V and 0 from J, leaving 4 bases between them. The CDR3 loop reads CASSLGSSGNTIYF. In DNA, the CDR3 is TGTGCCAGCAGCTTAGGGAGCTCTGGAAACACCATATATTTT.

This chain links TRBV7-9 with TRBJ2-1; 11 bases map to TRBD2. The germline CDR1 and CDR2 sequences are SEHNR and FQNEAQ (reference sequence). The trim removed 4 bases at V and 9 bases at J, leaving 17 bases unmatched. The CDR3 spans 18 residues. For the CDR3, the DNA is TGTGCCAGCAGCTCCACCGAACTAACTAGCGGGAGAAAGAGTGAGCAGTTCTTC. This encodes CASSSTELTSGRKSEQFF.

The CDR3 region has the DNA TGTGCCAGCAGTGACTTCGGGGGTCAGGGCACAGATACGCAGTATTTT. Protein sequence: CASSDFGGQGTDTQYF. The rearrangement links TRBV6-4 to TRBJ2-3; tentatively, D is TRBD2 (6 bases). Germline V gene lookup returns CDR1 MRHNA and CDR2 SNTAGT. Trimming took 1 base from V and 1 from J, leaving 12 bases between them. The CDR3 covers 16 residues.

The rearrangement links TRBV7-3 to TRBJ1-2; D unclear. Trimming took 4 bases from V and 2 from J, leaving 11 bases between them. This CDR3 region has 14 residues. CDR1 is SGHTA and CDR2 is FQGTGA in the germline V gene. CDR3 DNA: TGTGCCAGCAGCTCACAGCCATTCAACTATGGCTACACCTTC. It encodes CASSSQPFNYGYTF.

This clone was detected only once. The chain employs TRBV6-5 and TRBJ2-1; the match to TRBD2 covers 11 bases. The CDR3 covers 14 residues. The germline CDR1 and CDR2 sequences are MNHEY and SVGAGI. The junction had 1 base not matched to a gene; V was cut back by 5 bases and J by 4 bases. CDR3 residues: CASSPSGGYNEQFF. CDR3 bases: TGTGCCAGCAGTCCTAGCGGGGGGTACAATGAGCAGTTCTTC.

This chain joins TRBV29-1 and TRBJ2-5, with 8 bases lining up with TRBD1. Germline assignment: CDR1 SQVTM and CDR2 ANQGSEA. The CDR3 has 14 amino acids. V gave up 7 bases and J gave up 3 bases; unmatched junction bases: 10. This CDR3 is CSGEDRAHEETQYF. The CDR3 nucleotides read TGCAGCGGAGAGGACAGGGCTCACGAAGAGACCCAGTACTTC.

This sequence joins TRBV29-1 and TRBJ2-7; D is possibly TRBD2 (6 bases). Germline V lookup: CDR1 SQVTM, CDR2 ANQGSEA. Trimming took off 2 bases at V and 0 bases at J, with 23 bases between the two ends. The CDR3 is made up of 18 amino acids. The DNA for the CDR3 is TGCAGCGTTGAATTAGCGGACAAGTCGGGGAGCCCCTCCTACGAGCAGTACTTC. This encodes CSVELADKSGSPSYEQYF.

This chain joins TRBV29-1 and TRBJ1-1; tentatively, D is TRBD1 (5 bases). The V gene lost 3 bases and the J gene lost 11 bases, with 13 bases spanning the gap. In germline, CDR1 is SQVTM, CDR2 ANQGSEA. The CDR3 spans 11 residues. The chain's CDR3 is CSVEGLAGAFF. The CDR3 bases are TGCAGCGTTGAGGGACTGGCAGGGGCTTTCTTT. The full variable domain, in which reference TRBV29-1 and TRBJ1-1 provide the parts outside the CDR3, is SAVISQKPSRDICQRGTSLTIQCQVDSQVTMMFWYRQQPGQSLTLIATANQGSEATYESGFVIDKFPISRPNLTFSTLTVSNMSPEDSSIYLCSVEGLAGAFFGQGTRLTVV.

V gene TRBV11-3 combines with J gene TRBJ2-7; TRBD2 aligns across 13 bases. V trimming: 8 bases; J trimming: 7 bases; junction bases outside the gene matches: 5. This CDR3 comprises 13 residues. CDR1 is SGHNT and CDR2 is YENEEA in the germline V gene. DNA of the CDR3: TGTGCCAGCCAAGGACTAGCGGGAGAAGAGCAGTACTTC. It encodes CASQGLAGEEQYF.

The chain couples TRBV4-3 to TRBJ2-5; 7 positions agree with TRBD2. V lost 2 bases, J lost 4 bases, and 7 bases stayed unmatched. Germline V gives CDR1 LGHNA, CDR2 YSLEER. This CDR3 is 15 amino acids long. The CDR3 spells CASSQSRLATETQYF. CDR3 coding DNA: TGCGCCAGCAGCCAATCTAGACTAGCAACAGAGACCCAGTACTTC.

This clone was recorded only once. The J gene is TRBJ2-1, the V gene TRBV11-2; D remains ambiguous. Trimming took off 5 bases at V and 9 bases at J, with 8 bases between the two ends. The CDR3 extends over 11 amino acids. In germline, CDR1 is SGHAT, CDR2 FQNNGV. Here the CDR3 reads CASSPNFEQFF. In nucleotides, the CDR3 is TGTGCCAGCAGCCCCAACTTTGAGCAGTTCTTC. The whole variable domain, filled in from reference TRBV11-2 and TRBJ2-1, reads EAGVAQSPRYKIIEKRQSVAFWCNPISGHATLYWYQQILGQGPKLLIQFQNNGVVDDSQLPKDRFSAERLKGVDSTLKIQPAKLEDSAVYLCASSPNFEQFFGPGTRLTVL.

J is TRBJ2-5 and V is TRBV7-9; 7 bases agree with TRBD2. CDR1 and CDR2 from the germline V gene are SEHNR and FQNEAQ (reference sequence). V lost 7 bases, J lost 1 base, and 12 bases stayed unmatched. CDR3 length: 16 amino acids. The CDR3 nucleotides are TGTGCCAGCATAAAACCCCAGGGCGGGGGCCAAGAGACCCAGTACTTC. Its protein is CASIKPQGGGQETQYF. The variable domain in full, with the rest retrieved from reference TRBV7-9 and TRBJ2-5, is DTGVSQNPRHKITKRGQNVTFRCDPISEHNRLYWYRQTLGQGPEFLTYFQNEAQLEKSRLLSDRFSAERPKGSFSTLEIQRTEQGDSAMYLCASIKPQGGGQETQYFGPGTRLLVL.

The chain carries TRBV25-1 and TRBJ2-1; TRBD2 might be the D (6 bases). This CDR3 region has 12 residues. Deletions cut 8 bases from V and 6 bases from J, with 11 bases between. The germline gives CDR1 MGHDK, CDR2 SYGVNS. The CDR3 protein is CASRGTSNEQFF. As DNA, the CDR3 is TGTGCCAGCCGGGGGACCTCCAATGAGCAGTTCTTC.

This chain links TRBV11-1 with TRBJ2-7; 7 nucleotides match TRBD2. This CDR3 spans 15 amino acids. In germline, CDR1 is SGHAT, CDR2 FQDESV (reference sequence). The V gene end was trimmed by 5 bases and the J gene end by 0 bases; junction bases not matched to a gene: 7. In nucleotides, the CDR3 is TGTGCCAGCAGCCCTACGGGGGGTACCTCCTACGAGCAGTACTTC. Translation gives CASSPTGGTSYEQYF.

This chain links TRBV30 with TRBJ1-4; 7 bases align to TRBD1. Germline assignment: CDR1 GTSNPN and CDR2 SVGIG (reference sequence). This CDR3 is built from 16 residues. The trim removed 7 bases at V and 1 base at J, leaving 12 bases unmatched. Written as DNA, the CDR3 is TGTGCCTCTCAAAAAACAGGGGTGGAAACTAATGAAAAACTGTTTTTT. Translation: CASQKTGVETNEKLFF. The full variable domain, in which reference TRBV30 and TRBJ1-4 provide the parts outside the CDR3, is SQTIHQWPATLVQPVGSPLSLECTVEGTSNPNLYWYRQAAGRGLQLLFYSVGIGQISSEVPQNLSASRPQDRQFILSSKKLLLSDSGFYLCASQKTGVETNEKLFFGSGTQLSVL.

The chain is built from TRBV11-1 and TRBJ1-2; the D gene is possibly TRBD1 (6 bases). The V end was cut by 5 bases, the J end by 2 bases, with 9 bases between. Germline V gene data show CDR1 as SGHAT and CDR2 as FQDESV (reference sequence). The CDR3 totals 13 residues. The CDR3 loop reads CASSVTGNYGYTF. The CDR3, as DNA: TGTGCCAGCAGCGTGACAGGCAACTATGGCTACACCTTC.

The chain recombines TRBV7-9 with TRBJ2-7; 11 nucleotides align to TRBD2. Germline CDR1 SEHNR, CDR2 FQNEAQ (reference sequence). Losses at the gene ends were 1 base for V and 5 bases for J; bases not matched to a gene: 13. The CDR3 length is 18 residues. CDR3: CASSLGGLASGRRDEQYF. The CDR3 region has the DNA TGTGCCAGCAGCTTAGGAGGCTTGGCTAGCGGGAGGAGGGACGAGCAGTACTTC.